Described below is a single T cell receptor beta chain sequence and its context. The target antigen is unknown. An Oncomine TCR Beta short-read assay was used to sequence the DNA from cultured CD4+ T cells. TCRdb redid the calling of the PCR reads with MiXCR, one entry per CDR3 protein. The data contain 6,000 to 8,500 distinct CDR3 sequences, 73% of them singletons. Treatment: roughly 11-day PBMC culture with coronavirus spike peptide pools or control peptides (ViraFEST assay). Germline V gives CDR1 SGHTA, CDR2 FQGNSA. Trimming shortened V by 0 bases and J by 8 bases, and 14 bases separated the two germline ends. This CDR3 is 16 amino acids long. The sample comes from a study of vaccination and CD4 T cells after COVID-19.

The gene calls are TRBV7-2 and TRBJ1-6, with no clear D. Input material: CD4+ T cells from blood, cultured in vitro. The receptor was isolated from a human donor who had recovered from COVID-19. CDR3 sequence: CASSLAGRNFHSPLHF. CDR3 nucleotide sequence: TGTGCCAGCAGCTTAGCCGGCAGGAATTTCCATTCACCCCTCCACTTT.